The rows below give T cell receptor beta chains drawn from one sample of a study of blood T cell repertoires in COVID-19. Some clones are missing from TCRdb's copy, which holds only in-frame ones; the method was immunoSEQ multiplex PCR. The sample includes some 400,000 clones, 87% seen only once; the top ten take 1.3%. Sequenced material: PBMCs or T cells enriched from blood (not recorded which). The origin of the receptors is a man between 25 and 39 years old who had recovered from COVID-19. Both conserved end residues are part of each CDR3. The D gene is left open where the match is weak. Only some rows state a clone size, as once, few, many or a class for expanded clones.

CDR3 length | J gene | D gene | V gene | clone size | CDR3 DNA | CDR3 protein
15 | TRBJ2-5 | . | TRBV9 | . | TGTGCCAGCACCTTAACTCCGGGGTCCTCTGAGACCCAGTACTTC | CASTLTPGSSETQYF
15 | TRBJ2-5 | TRBD2 | TRBV7-3 | . | TGTGCCAGCAGCCTGGGACTAGCGGGCCAAGAGACCCAGTACTTC | CASSLGLAGQETQYF
15 | TRBJ2-2 | . | TRBV7-9 | . | TGTGCCAGCAGCTTAGCGAAGGGGTACGCCGGGGAGCTGTTTTTT | CASSLAKGYAGELFF
15 | TRBJ1-6 | . | TRBV13 | . | TGTGCCAGCAGCTTAGGTCGCTCTGGAGGTTCACCCCTCCACTTT | CASSLGRSGGSPLHF
12 | TRBJ2-3 | . | TRBV29-1 | . | TGCAGCGTTGGGACTACCTCAGATACGCAGTATTTT | CSVGTTSDTQYF
16 | TRBJ1-4 | TRBD1 | TRBV5-6 | . | TGTGCCAGCAGCTTCGGGGTGACAGGGAATAATGAAAAACTGTTTTTT | CASSFGVTGNNEKLFF
14 | TRBJ2-1 | TRBD1 | TRBV29-1 | . | TGCAGCGTTTACCCGGGACAGACCTACAATGAGCAGTTCTTC | CSVYPGQTYNEQFF
16 | TRBJ2-1 | TRBD2 | TRBV3-1/TRBV3-2 | . | TGTGCCAGCAGCTTTAGCGGGGGGGTGTTGTCTTATGAGCAGTTCTTC | CASSFSGGVLSYEQFF
15 | TRBJ2-5 | . | TRBV5-6 | . | TGTGCCAGCAGCTTGGTCTCTAGCGACCGTCAGACCCAGTACTTC | CASSLVSSDRQTQYF
13 | TRBJ1-6 | . | TRBV10-2 | . | TGCGCCAGCAGTGAGTGGCAGAATTCACCCCTCCACTTT | CASSEWQNSPLHF
14 | TRBJ1-2 | . | TRBV7-9 | . | TGTGCCAGCAGCAAGGGGGTTGGGGGCTATGGCTACACCTTC | CASSKGVGGYGYTF
15 | TRBJ1-5 | TRBD1 | TRBV18 | once | TGTGCCAGCTCACCAGGACAGGGGGGCAATCAGCCCCAGCATTTT | CASSPGQGGNQPQHF
14 | TRBJ2-1 | TRBD2 | TRBV5-4 | . | TGTGCCAGCAGCTTTGCGGGGGGTCGGAATGAGCAGTTCTTC | CASSFAGGRNEQFF
14 | TRBJ2-7 | TRBD1 | TRBV18 | . | TGTGCCAGCTCGGCCGGGACAGGGGTTTACGAGCAGTACTTC | CASSAGTGVYEQYF
16 | TRBJ2-5 | TRBD1 | TRBV11-3 | . | TGTGCCAGCAGCTTAGCCCGGGACAGGGGGCAGGAGACCCAGTACTTC | CASSLARDRGQETQYF
15 | TRBJ2-7 | TRBD2 | TRBV27 | . | TGTGCCAGCAGTTTGGGGACTAGCGTTTCCTACGAGCAGTACTTC | CASSLGTSVSYEQYF
14 | TRBJ1-2 | . | TRBV7-9 | . | TGTGCCAGCAGCCCGAAGGACAGCGACTATGGCTACACCTTC | CASSPKDSDYGYTF
17 | TRBJ2-2 | TRBD1 | TRBV3-1/TRBV3-2 | . | TGTGCCAGCAGCCAAGGTTGGGACAGGGACCGAAGCGGGGAGCTGTTTTTT | CASSQGWDRDRSGELFF
14 | TRBJ2-5 | TRBD2 | TRBV7-9 | . | TGTGCCAGCAGCTCAGGACTAGCCCGAGAGACCCAGTACTTC | CASSSGLARETQYF
14 | TRBJ2-3 | . | TRBV7-9 | . | TGTGCCAGCAGCTTAGCCGGGAGCACAGATACGCAGTATTTT | CASSLAGSTDTQYF
17 | TRBJ1-3 | TRBD1 | TRBV18 | few | TGTGCCAGCTCACCACGGGGGCGGGGACAGGAGGGAGGCACCATATATTTT | CASSPRGRGQEGGTIYF
13 | TRBJ1-1 | . | TRBV6-6 | . | TGTGCCAGCAGCCCCGCGGGGCGCACTGAAGCTTTCTTT | CASSPAGRTEAFF
15 | TRBJ1-6 | TRBD1 | TRBV6-5 | . | TGTGCCAGCAGTCTTTCGGGACAGAGAAATTCACCCCTCCACTTT | CASSLSGQRNSPLHF
15 | TRBJ2-2 | . | TRBV2 | . | TGTGCCAGCGTGGGGACAAACACGAACACCGGGGAGCTGTTTTTT | CASVGTNTNTGELFF
15 | TRBJ2-3 | . | TRBV2 | . | TGTGCCAGCAGTGAGAGATATGCTAGCACAGATACGCAGTATTTT | CASSERYASTDTQYF
15 | TRBJ1-2 | TRBD1 | TRBV3-1/TRBV3-2 | . | TGTGCCAGCAGCCATTTGGACAGGGCGAACTATGGCTACACCTTC | CASSHLDRANYGYTF
15 | TRBJ1-2 | TRBD1 | TRBV15 | . | TGTGCCACCAGCAGAGCTACTACAGGGGACGGCGGCTACACCTTC | CATSRATTGDGGYTF
12 | TRBJ2-3 | TRBD2 | TRBV19 | . | TGTGCCACTTCGGGGGGGCCGGATACGCAGTATTTT | CATSGGPDTQYF
15 | TRBJ1-2 | TRBD1 | TRBV19 | . | TGTGCCAGTAGTCCCCGGGACAGGCTTAAGAGTGGCTACACCTTC | CASSPRDRLKSGYTF